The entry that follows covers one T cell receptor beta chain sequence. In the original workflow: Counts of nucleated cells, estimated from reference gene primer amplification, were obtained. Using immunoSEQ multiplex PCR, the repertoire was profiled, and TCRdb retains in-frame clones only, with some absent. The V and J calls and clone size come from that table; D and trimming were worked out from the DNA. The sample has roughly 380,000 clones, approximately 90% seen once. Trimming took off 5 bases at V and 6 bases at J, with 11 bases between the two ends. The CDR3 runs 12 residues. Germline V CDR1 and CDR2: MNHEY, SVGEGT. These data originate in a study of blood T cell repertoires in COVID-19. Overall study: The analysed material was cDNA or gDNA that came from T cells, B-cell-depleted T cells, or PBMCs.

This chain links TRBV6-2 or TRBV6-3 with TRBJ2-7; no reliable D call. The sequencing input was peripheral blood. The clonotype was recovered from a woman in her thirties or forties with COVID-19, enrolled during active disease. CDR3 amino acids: CASSRLYREQYF. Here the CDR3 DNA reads TGTGCCAGCAGTCGTCTGTATCGCGAGCAGTACTTC.